The 22 T cell receptor beta chains below all came from one sample that was sequenced in a study of blood T cell repertoires in COVID-19. This table comes from immunoSEQ multiplex PCR, and its TCRdb copy is limited to in-frame clones, with some not included. The repertoire consists of more than 300,000 clones, with roughly 89% occurring once and the leading ten covering 0.95% to 1.3%. The sequencing sample was made of peripheral blood. These receptors came from a woman aged 40 to 50 with COVID-19, enrolled during active disease.

This clone was observed once. The genes are TRBV3-1 (or the pseudogene TRBV3-2) and TRBJ2-3; a possible D gene is TRBD2 (7 bases). Germline CDR1 reads LGHDT; CDR2 reads YNNKEL (reference sequence). The CDR3 length is 15 residues. The ends were cut back, 2 bases at V and 4 bases at J, with 13 bases in the middle. The CDR3 reads CASSQSGGAADTQYF. CDR3 sequence (DNA): TGTGCCAGCAGCCAATCTGGGGGGGCTGCAGATACGCAGTATTTT.

The genes are TRBV28 and TRBJ2-1; 9 nucleotides match TRBD1. The CDR3 extends over 14 amino acids. J lost 8 bases, V lost 9 bases, and 11 bases had no gene match. CDR1 MDHEN and CDR2 SYDVKM come from the germline V gene. The CDR3 region is CASLSGQGSDEQFF. The DNA of the CDR3 is TGTGCCAGTCTGTCGGGACAGGGTAGCGATGAGCAGTTCTTC.

V is TRBV5-1 and J is TRBJ2-1; 7 bases align to TRBD2. The V segment lost 0 bases and the J segment 2 bases; nucleotides outside the gene matches: 5. The CDR3 runs to 16 residues. Germline V gene sequence: CDR1 SGHRS, CDR2 YFSETQ. In nucleotides, the CDR3 is TGCGCCAGCAGCTTGGATGCGGGAGATGCCTACAATGAGCAGTTCTTC. Protein product: CASSLDAGDAYNEQFF.

The rearrangement uses TRBV28 and TRBJ2-5; TRBD2 agrees at 11 bases. Per germline, CDR1 MDHEN and CDR2 SYDVKM. V lost 3 bases and J lost 2; bases outside the gene matches: 5. This CDR3 contains 16 residues. CDR3 region: CASSFPIAGGQETQYF. In DNA, the CDR3 is TGTGCCAGCAGTTTCCCCATAGCGGGAGGGCAAGAGACCCAGTACTTC.

V and J are TRBV4-3 and TRBJ1-2, with D possibly matching TRBD1 (5 bases). Trimming shortened V by 0 bases and J by 6 bases, and 29 bases separated the two germline ends. Germline V gene sequence: CDR1 LGHNA, CDR2 YSLEER. This CDR3 comprises 20 residues. CDR3 sequence: CASSQDRMGPSLTDQHGYTF. The CDR3 nucleotides are TGCGCCAGCAGCCAAGATAGGATGGGGCCCTCGCTGACCGATCAACATGGCTACACCTTC.

CDR3 sequence reads: CASSSLAGGVHEQFF. The DNA of the CDR3 is TGTGCCAGCAGCTCCCTAGCGGGGGGCGTCCATGAGCAGTTCTTC. The chain employs TRBV7-3 and TRBJ2-1; TRBD2 agrees at 11 bases. This CDR3 comprises 15 residues. V lost 4 bases to trimming and J lost 8 bases; unmatched junction nucleotides: 7. Germline loops: CDR1 SGHTA, CDR2 FQGTGA.

The chain uses TRBV5-5 and TRBJ2-2; 7 bases match TRBD2. The CDR3 runs to 16 residues. CDR1 and CDR2 (germline): SGHKS, YYEKEE (reference sequence). With V trimmed by 6 bases and J by 4 bases, 12 bases remained unmatched. CDR3 residues: CASINTGTIFTGELFF. In nucleotides, the CDR3 is TGTGCCAGCATCAACACCGGGACTATTTTCACCGGGGAGCTGTTTTTT.

The V gene is TRBV7-3, the J gene TRBJ2-6, with D possibly matching TRBD1 (5 bases). Germline CDR1 and CDR2: SGHTA and FQGTGA. V gave up 6 bases and J gave up 1 base, with 19 bases separating them. CDR3 length: 18 residues. CDR3 nucleotide sequence: TGTGCCAGCAGTCGAAATCAGGGAAGTGGTTCTGGGGCCAACGTCCTGACTTTC. Protein product: CASSRNQGSGSGANVLTF.

The V and J genes are TRBV4-3 and TRBJ1-4; 7 positions match TRBD1. The germline CDR1 and CDR2 sequences are LGHNA and YSLEER. This CDR3 is built from 16 residues. V gave up 1 base and J gave up 8 bases; unmatched junction bases: 10. The CDR3 spells CASSQATGAVGEKLFF. The CDR3 DNA reads as TGCGCCAGCAGCCAAGCCACAGGGGCGGTTGGCGAAAAACTGTTTTTT.

The J gene is TRBJ1-6, the V gene TRBV5-1; D not resolved. The ends were cut back, 9 bases at V and 7 bases at J, with 17 bases in the middle. Germline assignment: CDR1 SGHRS and CDR2 YFSETQ. This CDR3 is 14 amino acids long. CDR3 in DNA: TGCGCCACCACAGAGGGCCTCTTAAATTCACCCCTCCACTTT. Protein product: CATTEGLLNSPLHF.

The chain's CDR3 is CASSKGAYGYTF. The CDR3 coding sequence is TGCGCCAGCAGTAAGGGAGCTTATGGCTACACCTTC. The chain combines TRBV5-1 with TRBJ1-2; D remains ambiguous. V lost 5 bases and J lost 5, with 10 bases in between. Germline V CDR1 and CDR2: SGHRS, YFSETQ. This CDR3 region has 12 residues.

Comments on this clone: A junction boundary mismatches the germline segment, possibly from a read error. V usage is TRBV7-6 and J usage is TRBJ2-7; 14 nucleotides agree with TRBD2. This CDR3 has 15 amino acids. Per germline, CDR1 SGHVS and CDR2 FNYEAQ. The CDR3 DNA follows: TGTGTCAGCAGCAGAGGGACTAGCGGGGGCTACGAGCAGTACTTC. This translates into CVSSRGTSGGYEQYF.

In this sample, this clone turned up once. The gene calls are TRBV19 and TRBJ2-1, with D perhaps TRBD2 (6 bases). The V gene lost 3 bases and the J gene lost 4 bases, with 22 bases spanning the gap. CDR3 length equals 18 residues. Germline-derived CDR1 and CDR2 are LNHDA and SQIVND (reference sequence). CDR3 amino acids: CASSINQLGGLPYNEQFF. As DNA, the CDR3 is TGTGCCAGTAGTATCAATCAGTTGGGAGGCCTTCCTTACAATGAGCAGTTCTTC. Filled out from reference TRBV19 and TRBJ2-1, the complete variable domain reads DGGITQSPKYLFRKEGQNVTLSCEQNLNHDAMYWYRQDPGQGLRLIYYSQIVNDFQKGDIAEGYSVSREKKESFPLTVTSAQKNPTAFYLCASSINQLGGLPYNEQFFGPGTRLTVL.

The chain couples TRBV11-2 to TRBJ1-5; no firm D call. This CDR3 region has 16 residues. The ends were cut back, 2 bases at V and 1 base at J, with 12 bases in the middle. Germline V gives CDR1 SGHAT, CDR2 FQNNGV. DNA for the CDR3: TGTGCCAGCAGCTTATCAGGTACAGCAAGCAATCAGCCCCAGCATTTT. It yields the protein CASSLSGTASNQPQHF. Variable domain in full (rest from reference TRBV11-2 and TRBJ1-5): EAGVAQSPRYKIIEKRQSVAFWCNPISGHATLYWYQQILGQGPKLLIQFQNNGVVDDSQLPKDRFSAERLKGVDSTLKIQPAKLEDSAVYLCASSLSGTASNQPQHFGDGTRLSIL.

The chain recombines TRBV5-4 with TRBJ1-2, with 8 nucleotides matching TRBD1. Germline values: CDR1 SGHNT, CDR2 YYREEE (reference sequence). The J segment lost 8 bases and the V segment lost 1 base, leaving 7 bases of the junction unmatched. This CDR3 spans 14 amino acids. CDR3 DNA sequence: TGTGCCAGCAGCTTGCCTCAGGGGGCGAAGGGCTACACCTTC. Its protein is CASSLPQGAKGYTF.

V is TRBV18 and J is TRBJ2-1; 14 bases match TRBD2. Germline V gene data show CDR1 as KGHSH and CDR2 as LQKENI. The CDR3 has 17 amino acids. V lost 1 base, J lost 6 bases, and 5 bases stayed unmatched. DNA for the CDR3: TGTGCCAGCTCACCACGGAGACTAGCGGGGGGGGGCAATGAGCAGTTCTTC. Protein: CASSPRRLAGGGNEQFF.

The chain has TRBV6-2 or TRBV6-3 and TRBJ1-3; D not certain. The germline gives CDR1 MNHEY, CDR2 SVGEGT. V was trimmed by 6 bases and J by 2 bases, leaving 14 bases between them. The CDR3 runs 15 residues. In DNA, the CDR3 is TGTGCCAGCAGCCTTTGGCGCGGGACTGGAAACACCATATATTTT. Translated: CASSLWRGTGNTIYF.

The CDR3, as DNA: TGTGCCAGCGCATACAGACAGGGGGCGGCGTACGAGCAGTACTTC. It encodes CASAYRQGAAYEQYF. The chain joins TRBV18 to TRBJ2-7; 10 nucleotides align to TRBD1. The trim removed 8 bases at V and 4 bases at J, leaving 11 bases unmatched. This CDR3 has 15 amino acids. The germline V gene has CDR1 KGHSH and CDR2 LQKENI.

The chain joins TRBV6-5 to TRBJ1-4; possibly TRBD1 for D (5 bases). Trimming shortened V by 2 bases and J by 0 bases, and 10 bases separated the two germline ends. The germline gives CDR1 MNHEY, CDR2 SVGAGI. This CDR3 has 16 residues. This CDR3 is CASSYGADATNEKLFF. DNA for the CDR3: TGTGCCAGCAGTTACGGGGCGGATGCAACTAATGAAAAACTGTTTTTT.

The J gene is TRBJ2-3, the V gene TRBV19; tentatively, D is TRBD2 (10 bases). The CDR3 runs to 16 residues. V shed 4 bases and J shed 5 bases, with 19 bases lying between them. Germline V CDR1 and CDR2: LNHDA, SQIVND (reference sequence). CDR3 DNA: TGTGCCAGTAGTACCGAACTAGCGGGACAGGGAGATACGCAGTATTTT. This codes for CASSTELAGQGDTQYF.

The chain couples TRBV19 to TRBJ2-7, with TRBD2 matching over 8 bases. The ends lost 5 bases at V and 4 bases at J; junction bases unmatched: 10. The CDR3 length is 15 residues. Germline V gene lookup returns CDR1 LNHDA and CDR2 SQIVND (reference sequence). CDR3 sequence: CASSPGTSGGYEQYF. In DNA, the CDR3 is TGTGCCAGTAGTCCTGGGACTAGTGGGGGATACGAGCAGTACTTC.

This clone showed up just once. The genes are TRBV28 and TRBJ1-1, with a weak D call TRBD1 (6 bases). V was cut by 3 bases and J by 5 bases, with 19 bases left in between. The CDR3 is 16 amino acids. CDR1 and CDR2 from the germline V gene are MDHEN and SYDVKM. The CDR3 coding sequence is TGTGCCAGCAGTTTTCGGCAGGCAGGGGTAACAACTGAAGCTTTCTTT. This codes for CASSFRQAGVTTEAFF.